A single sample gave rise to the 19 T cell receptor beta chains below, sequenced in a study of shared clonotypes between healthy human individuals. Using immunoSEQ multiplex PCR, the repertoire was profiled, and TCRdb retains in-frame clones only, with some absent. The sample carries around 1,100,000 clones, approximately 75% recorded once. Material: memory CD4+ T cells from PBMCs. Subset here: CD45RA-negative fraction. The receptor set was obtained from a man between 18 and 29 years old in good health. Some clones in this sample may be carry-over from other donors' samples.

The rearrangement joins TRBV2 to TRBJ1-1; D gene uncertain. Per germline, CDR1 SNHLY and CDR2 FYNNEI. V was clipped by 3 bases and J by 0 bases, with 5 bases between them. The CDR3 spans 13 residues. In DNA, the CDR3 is TGTGCCAGCAGTGATGGGATGAACACTGAAGCTTTCTTT. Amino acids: CASSDGMNTEAFF.

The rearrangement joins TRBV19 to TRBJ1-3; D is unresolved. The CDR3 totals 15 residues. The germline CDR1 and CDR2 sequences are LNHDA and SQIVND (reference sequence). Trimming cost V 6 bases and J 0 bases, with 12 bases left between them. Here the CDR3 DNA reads TGTGCCAGTAGCTACGGACTGAGCTCTGGAAACACCATATATTTT. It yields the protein CASSYGLSSGNTIYF.

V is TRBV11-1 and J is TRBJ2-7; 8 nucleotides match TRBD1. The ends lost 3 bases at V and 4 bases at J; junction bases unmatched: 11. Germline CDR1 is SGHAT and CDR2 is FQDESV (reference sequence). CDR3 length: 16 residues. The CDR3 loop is CASSFSRGRGLYEQYF. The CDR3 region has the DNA TGTGCCAGCAGCTTTTCAAGGGGCAGGGGGCTATACGAGCAGTACTTC.

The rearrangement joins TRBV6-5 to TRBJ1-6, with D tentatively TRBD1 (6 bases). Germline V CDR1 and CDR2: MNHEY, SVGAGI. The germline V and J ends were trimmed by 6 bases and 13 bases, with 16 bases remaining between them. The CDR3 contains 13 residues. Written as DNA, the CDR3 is TGTGCCAGCAGAACCCGGAGGGGGGGGCCCCTCCACTTT. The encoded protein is CASRTRRGGPLHF.

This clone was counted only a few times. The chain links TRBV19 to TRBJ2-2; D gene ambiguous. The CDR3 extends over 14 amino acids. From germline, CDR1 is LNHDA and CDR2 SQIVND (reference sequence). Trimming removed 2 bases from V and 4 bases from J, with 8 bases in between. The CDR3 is CASSIMQSTGELFF. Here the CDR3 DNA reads TGTGCCAGTAGTATAATGCAGTCCACCGGGGAGCTGTTTTTT.

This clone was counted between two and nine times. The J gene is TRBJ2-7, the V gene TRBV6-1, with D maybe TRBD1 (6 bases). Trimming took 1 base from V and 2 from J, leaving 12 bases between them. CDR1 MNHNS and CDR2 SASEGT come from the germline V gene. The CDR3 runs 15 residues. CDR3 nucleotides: TGTGCCAGCAGTGAAGAGTTGGCAGGGGCCTACGAGCAGTACTTC. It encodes CASSEELAGAYEQYF.

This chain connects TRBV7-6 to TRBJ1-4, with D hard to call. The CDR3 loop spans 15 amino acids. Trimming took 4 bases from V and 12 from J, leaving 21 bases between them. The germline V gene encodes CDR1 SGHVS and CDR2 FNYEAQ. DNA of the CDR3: TGTGCCAGCAGCTCCCGGCCATTAGGGCAAAAAGAACTGTTTTTT. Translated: CASSSRPLGQKELFF.

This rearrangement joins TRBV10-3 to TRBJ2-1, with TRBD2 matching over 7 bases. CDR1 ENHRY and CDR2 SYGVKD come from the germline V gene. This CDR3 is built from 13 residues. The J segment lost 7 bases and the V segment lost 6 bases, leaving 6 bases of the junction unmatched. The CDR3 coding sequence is TGTGCCATCAGCGAGGGACTACCGAATGAGCAGTTCTTC. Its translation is CAISEGLPNEQFF.

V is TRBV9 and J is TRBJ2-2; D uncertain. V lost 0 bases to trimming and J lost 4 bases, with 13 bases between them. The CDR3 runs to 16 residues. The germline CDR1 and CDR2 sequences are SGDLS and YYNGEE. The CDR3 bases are TGTGCCAGCAGCGTAGAGGCAGGTCAAGGCACCGGGGAGCTGTTTTTT. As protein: CASSVEAGQGTGELFF.

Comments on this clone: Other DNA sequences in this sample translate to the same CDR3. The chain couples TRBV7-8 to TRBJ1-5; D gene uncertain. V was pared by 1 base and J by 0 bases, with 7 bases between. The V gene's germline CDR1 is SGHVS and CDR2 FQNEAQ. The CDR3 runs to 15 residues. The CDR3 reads CASSLVANSNQPQHF. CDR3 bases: TGTGCCAGCAGCTTAGTGGCTAATAGCAATCAGCCCCAGCATTTT.

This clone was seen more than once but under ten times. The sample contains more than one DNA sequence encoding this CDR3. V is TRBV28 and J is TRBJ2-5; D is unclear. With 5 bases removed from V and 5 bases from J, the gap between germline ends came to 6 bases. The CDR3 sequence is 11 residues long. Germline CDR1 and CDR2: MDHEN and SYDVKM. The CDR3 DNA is TGTGCCAGCAGTAAACAGGAGACCCAGTACTTC. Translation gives CASSKQETQYF.

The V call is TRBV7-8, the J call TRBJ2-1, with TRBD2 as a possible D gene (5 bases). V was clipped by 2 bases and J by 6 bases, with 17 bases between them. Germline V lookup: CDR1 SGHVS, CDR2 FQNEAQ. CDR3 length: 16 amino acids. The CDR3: CASSLFPPGLANEQFF. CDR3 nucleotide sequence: TGTGCCAGCAGCTTATTCCCCCCGGGATTGGCCAATGAGCAGTTCTTC.

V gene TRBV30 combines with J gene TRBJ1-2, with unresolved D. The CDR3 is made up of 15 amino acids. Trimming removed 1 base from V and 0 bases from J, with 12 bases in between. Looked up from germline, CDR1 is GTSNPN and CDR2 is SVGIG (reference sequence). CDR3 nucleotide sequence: TGTGCCTGGAGTGGATCTTCGGCACCTAACTATGGCTACACCTTC. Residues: CAWSGSSAPNYGYTF.

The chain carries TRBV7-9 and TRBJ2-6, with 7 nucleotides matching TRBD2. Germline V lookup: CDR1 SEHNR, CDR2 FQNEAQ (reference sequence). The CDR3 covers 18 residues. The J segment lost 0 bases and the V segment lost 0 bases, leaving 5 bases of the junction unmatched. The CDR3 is CASSLAPGLSSGANVLTF. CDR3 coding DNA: TGTGCCAGCAGCTTAGCCCCGGGACTATCCTCTGGGGCCAACGTCCTGACTTTC. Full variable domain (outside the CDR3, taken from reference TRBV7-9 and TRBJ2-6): DTGVSQNPRHKITKRGQNVTFRCDPISEHNRLYWYRQTLGQGPEFLTYFQNEAQLEKSRLLSDRFSAERPKGSFSTLEIQRTEQGDSAMYLCASSLAPGLSSGANVLTFGAGSRLTVL.

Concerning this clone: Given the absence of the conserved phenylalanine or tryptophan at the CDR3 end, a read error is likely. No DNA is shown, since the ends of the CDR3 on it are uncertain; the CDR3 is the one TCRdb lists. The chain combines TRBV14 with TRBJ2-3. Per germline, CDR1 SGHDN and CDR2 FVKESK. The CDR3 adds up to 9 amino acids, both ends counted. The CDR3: CASSQVDGG.

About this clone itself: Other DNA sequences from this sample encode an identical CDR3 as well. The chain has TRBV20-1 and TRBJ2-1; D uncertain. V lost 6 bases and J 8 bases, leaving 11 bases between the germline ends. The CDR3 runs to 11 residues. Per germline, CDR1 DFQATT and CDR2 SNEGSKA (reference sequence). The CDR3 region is CSAPGPDEQFF. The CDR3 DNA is TGCAGTGCCCCTGGACCGGATGAGCAGTTCTTC.

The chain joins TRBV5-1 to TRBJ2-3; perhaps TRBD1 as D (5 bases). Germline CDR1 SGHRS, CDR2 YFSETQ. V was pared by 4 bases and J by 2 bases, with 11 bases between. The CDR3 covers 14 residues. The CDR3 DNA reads TGCGCCAGCAGCCCCAGTGGGGCCACAGATACGCAGTATTTT. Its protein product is CASSPSGATDTQYF.

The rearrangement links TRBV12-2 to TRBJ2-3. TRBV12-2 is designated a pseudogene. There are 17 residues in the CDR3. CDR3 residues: CASRFPPSGYFTDTQYF. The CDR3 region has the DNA TGTGCAAGTCGCTTCCCCCCCTCTGGGTACTTCACAGATACGCAGTATTTT.

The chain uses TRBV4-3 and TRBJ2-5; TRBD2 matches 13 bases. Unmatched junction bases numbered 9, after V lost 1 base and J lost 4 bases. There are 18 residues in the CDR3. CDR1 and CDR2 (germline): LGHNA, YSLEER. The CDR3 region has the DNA TGCGCCAGCAGCCAAGGGCCGGGACTAGCGGGGTTGGTAGAGACCCAGTACTTC. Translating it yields CASSQGPGLAGLVETQYF.